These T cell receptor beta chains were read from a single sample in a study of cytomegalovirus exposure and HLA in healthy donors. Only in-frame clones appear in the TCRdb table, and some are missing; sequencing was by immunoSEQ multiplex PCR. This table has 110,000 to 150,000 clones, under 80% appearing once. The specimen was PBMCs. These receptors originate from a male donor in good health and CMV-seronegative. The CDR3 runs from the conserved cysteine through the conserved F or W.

CDR3: CATQSTARFSNQPQHF
V: TRBV19
length: 16

CDR3: CSAGGQPVGKNIQYF
V: TRBV29-1
length: 15

CDR3: CAISEGTASNQPQHF
V: TRBV10-3
length: 15

CDR3: CASSLFMDRASFF
V: TRBV7-8
length: 13

CDR3: CASSLSGGIAEAFF
V: TRBV7-3
length: 14

CDR3: CASTVSEENTEAFF
V: TRBV2
length: 14

CDR3: CASSLGQGARNEQFF
V: TRBV7-9
length: 15

CDR3: CASSVGVAGEFYEQYF
V: TRBV9
length: 16

CDR3: CASSEVQGQRNIQYF
V: TRBV6-1
length: 15

CDR3: CAWRRLSSSREQYF
V: TRBV30
length: 14

CDR3: CASSLRQGRPNEKLFF
V: TRBV4-1
length: 16

CDR3: CASSPSRGTGLTGELFF
V: TRBV4-3
length: 17

CDR3: CASSVGRAENTEAFF
V: TRBV6-1
length: 15

CDR3: CASSRGNTEAFF
V: TRBV10-3
length: 12

CDR3: CASSLVDNRPGGYTF
V: TRBV5-4
length: 15

CDR3: CASINGGNTDTQYF
V: TRBV2
length: 14

CDR3: CASSLRNSGISYNEQFF
V: TRBV7-2
length: 17

CDR3: CAISERTNNEQFF
V: TRBV10-3
length: 13

CDR3: CATSRGTSGRRLGYEQYF
V: TRBV15
length: 18

CDR3: CASSPTGGSADTQYF
V: TRBV18
length: 15

CDR3: CATRGEENTEAFF
V: TRBV5-1
length: 13

CDR3: CASSAAGVMNTEAFF
V: TRBV5-4
length: 15

CDR3: CATYSVEFNTGELFF
V: TRBV19
length: 15

CDR3: CASSPQGYSGNTIYF
V: TRBV9
length: 15

CDR3: CASRPKLAGGFGEQYF
V: TRBV12-2
length: 16

CDR3: CASRAQTLNTEAFF
V: TRBV6-5
length: 14

CDR3: CATTGGYGYTF
V: TRBV10-3
length: 11

CDR3: CAWSVSLTGTNYGYTF
V: TRBV30
length: 16

CDR3: CASMGREGQPQHF
V: TRBV6-1
length: 13

CDR3: CSSSLEARVPYEQYF
V: TRBV7-9
length: 15

CDR3: CASSLGLAGTETQYF
V: TRBV7-3
length: 15

CDR3: CASSPDRDVNGYTF
V: TRBV5-4
length: 14

CDR3: CASSAHQYNEQFF
V: TRBV6-5
length: 13

CDR3: CASSLWSSGRYSYEQYF
V: TRBV7-3
length: 17

CDR3: CASSQAGGRIQYF
V: TRBV6-5
length: 13

CDR3: CASSIDRGRGTGELFF
V: TRBV5-4
length: 16

CDR3: CAISDVELRVLFF
V: TRBV10-3
length: 13

CDR3: CASSPGLGQGAGQPQHF
V: TRBV18
length: 17

CDR3: CARTGTSGRGGEQFF
V: TRBV19
length: 15

CDR3: CASSRDSYEQYF
V: TRBV18
length: 12

CDR3: CASSSPGTGYQPQHF
V: TRBV7-2
length: 15

CDR3: CSAGQGHEQYF
V: TRBV20-1
length: 11

CDR3: CASSEVSSEQFF
V: TRBV6-1
length: 12

CDR3: CASSRGGDTEAFF
V: TRBV11-2
length: 13

CDR3: CASSPSSGSYEQYF
V: TRBV19
length: 14

CDR3: CASSIIGGYNEQFF
V: TRBV19
length: 14

CDR3: CASSLGLAGDETQYF
V: TRBV7-2
length: 15

CDR3: CASSTPEGGYEQYF
V: TRBV6-6
length: 14

CDR3: CASAERGTGIPYEQYF
V: TRBV2
length: 16

CDR3: CASSFGGLGTVTQYF
V: TRBV5-1
length: 15

CDR3: CASRNRDRVVEWGNNEQFF
V: TRBV27
length: 19

CDR3: CASSYSWSTYEQYF
V: TRBV6-5
length: 14

CDR3: CARSLPVDRNYNEQFF
V: TRBV7-9
length: 16

CDR3: CASSQDRRTASYNSPLHF
V: TRBV4-1
length: 18

CDR3: CAWRVAGEEDTQYF
V: TRBV30
length: 14